This TCR beta chain comes out of a study of beta chain features in type 1 diabetes. Study-wide background: Age, gender and cell yields were similar between patients and healthy donors.

Findings and caveats of the study: Within each of all four CD4+ subsets, Type 1 diabetes patients had TCRB CDR3s that were moderately but significantly shorter. A pattern of fewer insertions and more deletions at VDJ junctions was seen in type 1 diabetes patients.

Investigators reverse transcribed all isolated RNA, so they sequenced expressed TCRB transcripts. The data were produced by immunoSEQ multiplex PCR, yet TCRdb's version contains in-frame clones alone and is incomplete. This sample has roughly 300,000 clones, with around an eighth found just once. In regard to this clone: Its antigen is not identified.

The germline V gene encodes CDR1 MNHNS and CDR2 SASEGT. The CDR3 contains 11 residues. Trimming pared 6 bases from V and 4 bases from J, leaving 7 bases between. The receptor's source is a man aged 30-40 years with type 1 diabetes. What was sequenced was naive CD4+ T cells from blood. The rearrangement joins TRBV6-1 to TRBJ2-7; D call uncertain. The DNA of the CDR3 is TGTGCCAGCAGCCTACGATACGAGCAGTACTTC. Its translation: CASSLRYEQYF.